Presented here are 22 T cell receptor beta chains from one specimen sequenced in a study of RUNX1 and TCR beta rearrangement in T-cell leukemia. Next generation amplicon sequencing characterized TCR beta DJ and VDJ rearrangements. TCRdb fed the PCR reads into MiXCR, producing one record per CDR3 protein. The sample has approximately 230 distinct CDR3 sequences, 35% seen once. The sample taken for sequencing was blood. These receptors were obtained from a male donor with T-cell acute lymphoblastic leukemia.

By frequency in the sample, this clonotype is large. The chain carries TRBV10-1 and TRBJ1-2; no clear D. The CDR3 has 15 residues. V was trimmed by 0 bases and J by 3 bases, leaving 11 bases between them. Per the germline V gene, CDR1 is WNHNN and CDR2 is SYGVQD (reference sequence). In DNA form, the CDR3 reads TGCGCCAGCAGTGAGTCGAGGTCCCCCTACTATGGCTACACCTTC. As protein: CASSESRSPYYGYTF.

In its sample, this clonotype is hyperexpanded. The CDR3 coding sequence is TGCAGTGCTTTCGCCCCCGGTAACACTGAAGCTTTCTTT. Residues: CSAFAPGNTEAFF. This chain connects TRBV20-1 to TRBJ1-1, with D uncertain. The V end was cut by 5 bases, the J end by 2 bases, with 12 bases between. The germline V gene has CDR1 DFQATT and CDR2 SNEGSKA (reference sequence). The CDR3 is 13 residues long.

This clonotype rates as large. The V and J genes are TRBV11-2 and TRBJ1-3; TRBD1 is a possible D gene (5 bases). Germline loops: CDR1 SGHAT, CDR2 FQNNGV. This CDR3 is built from 16 residues. V lost 1 base and J 4 bases, leaving 14 bases between the germline ends. The CDR3 DNA sequence: TGTGCCAGCAGCTTAGTTCTCGGGACTGGAGGAAACACCATATATTTT. Protein: CASSLVLGTGGNTIYF.

The J gene is TRBJ2-3, the V gene TRBV7-9; 9 bases match TRBD2. The CDR3 spans 18 residues. From germline, CDR1 is SEHNR and CDR2 FQNEAQ (reference sequence). The V gene end was trimmed by 4 bases and the J gene end by 2 bases; junction bases not matched to a gene: 13. As DNA, the CDR3 is TGTGCCAGCAGCTCCCCCCGGCGGCTAGCGGGGCCCACAGATACGCAGTATTTT. Translation gives CASSSPRRLAGPTDTQYF.

This clonotype was recorded a few times. The gene calls are TRBV20-1 and TRBJ2-7; 9 positions match TRBD1. CDR3 length equals 12 residues. After removal of 6 bases from V and 4 bases from J, the junction contained 4 bases not matched to a gene. CDR1 DFQATT and CDR2 SNEGSKA come from the germline V gene (reference sequence). CDR3 loop: CSAGDREYEQYF. CDR3 DNA sequence: TGCAGTGCGGGGGACAGGGAGTACGAGCAGTACTTC.

This clonotype was seen a handful of times. The chain is built from TRBV30 and TRBJ1-2, with TRBD1 identical over 9 bases. This CDR3 spans 13 amino acids. The germline gives CDR1 GTSNPN, CDR2 SVGIG (reference sequence). The V and J ends lost 2 bases and 8 bases, in that order; junction bases with no gene match: 6. As DNA, the CDR3 is TGTGCCTGGAGTCCACAGGGGGCTGGAGGCTACACCTTC. It yields the protein CAWSPQGAGGYTF.

This clonotype is labeled large. J is TRBJ1-1 and V is TRBV30; D perhaps matches TRBD1 (6 bases). V dropped 1 base and J dropped 0 bases, with 9 bases sitting between them. The CDR3 sequence is 14 residues long. CDR1 is GTSNPN and CDR2 is SVGIG in the germline V gene (reference sequence). CDR3 sequence (DNA): TGTGCCTGGAGTGACGGGACATTGAACACTGAAGCTTTCTTT. The encoded protein is CAWSDGTLNTEAFF.

Worth noting for this clonotype: This may be a read error: a much more frequent sequence differs by one nucleotide. The gene calls are TRBV30 and TRBJ2-2, with 9 bases that match TRBD1. This CDR3 is 15 amino acids long. Germline CDR1 reads GTSNPN; CDR2 reads SVGIG (reference sequence). In nucleotides, the CDR3 is TGTGCCCGGAGTTCACAGGGGGCTGACACCGGGGAGCTGTTTTTT. Protein product: CARSSQGADTGELFF.

In its sample, this clonotype ranks as large. The genes are TRBV12-3 or TRBV12-4 and TRBJ1-1; possible D gene TRBD1, 6 bases. Deletions cut 6 bases from V and 2 bases from J, with 10 bases between. This CDR3 has 13 residues. The CDR3 sequence: CASRQGINTEAFF. The CDR3, as DNA: TGTGCCAGCAGACAGGGAATAAACACTGAAGCTTTCTTT.

The chain combines TRBV27 with TRBJ1-1; possible D gene TRBD1, 6 bases. Germline V lookup: CDR1 MNHEY, CDR2 SMNVEV (reference sequence). CDR3 size: 14 residues. Trimming shortened V by 5 bases and J by 0 bases, and 10 bases separated the two germline ends. CDR3 region: CASSAGQMNTEAFF. CDR3 sequence (DNA): TGTGCCAGCAGTGCAGGACAGATGAACACTGAAGCTTTCTTT.

This clonotype was seen a few times. Since a much larger clone is just one base distant, this may be a read error. The J gene is TRBJ1-2, the V gene TRBV20-1; the D gene is possibly TRBD1 (6 bases). The CDR3 spans 14 residues. Per the germline V gene, CDR1 is DFQATT and CDR2 is SNEGSKA (reference sequence). The CDR3 here is CSVRGGGSGYGYTF. The CDR3 coding sequence is TGCAGTGTTAGAGGGGGGGGATCCGGCTATGGCTACACCTTC.

This clonotype has only a few counts. The genes are TRBV6-1 and TRBJ1-1; 8 nucleotides match TRBD1. Per the germline V gene, CDR1 is MNHNS and CDR2 is SASEGT. The length of the CDR3 is 14 residues. J was trimmed by 1 base and V by 6 bases; bases with no gene match: 4. The CDR3 DNA is TGTGCCAGCAGCTTCGACAGGGGGAACACTGAAGCTTTCTTT. Translating gives CASSFDRGNTEAFF.

V is TRBV27 and J is TRBJ2-7, with a possible D match to TRBD2 (5 bases). The CDR3 consists of 15 residues. V lost 8 bases, J lost 2 bases, and 19 bases lay in between. Per germline, CDR1 MNHEY and CDR2 SMNVEV (reference sequence). CDR3 coding DNA: TGTGCCAGCCGTCTCGGGTGGAGCGGAACCTACGAGCAGTACTTC. Translation gives CASRLGWSGTYEQYF.

The rearrangement links TRBV20-1 to TRBJ1-1, with D unclear. The CDR3 loop spans 13 amino acids. CDR1 is DFQATT and CDR2 is SNEGSKA in the germline V gene (reference sequence). The ends were cut back, 5 bases at V and 1 base at J, with 11 bases in the middle. CDR3 region: CSAFVPGNTEAFF. In DNA form, the CDR3 reads TGCAGTGCTTTCGTCCCCGGGAACACTGAAGCTTTCTTT.

This clonotype was observed a handful of times. The chain links TRBV27 to TRBJ1-1, with 7 bases that match TRBD1. This CDR3 contains 12 residues. Trimming at V came to 7 bases and at J to 10 bases, leaving 9 bases not matched to a gene. Germline values: CDR1 MNHEY, CDR2 SMNVEV (reference sequence). As DNA, the CDR3 is TGTGCCAGCACCGGACAGGCGGGTGTAGCTTTCTTT. It translates to CASTGQAGVAFF.

This clonotype qualifies as large. The chain uses TRBV5-6 and TRBJ1-2; no clear D gene. The CDR3 consists of 17 residues. Germline-derived CDR1 and CDR2 are SGHDT and YYEEEE. V dropped 4 bases and J dropped 4 bases, with 23 bases sitting between them. This CDR3 is CASSNNIEGGRRYGYTF. The CDR3 DNA reads TGTGCCAGCAGCAATAATATTGAGGGCGGACGCCGCTATGGCTACACCTTC. Drawing the rest from reference TRBV5-6 and TRBJ1-2, the complete variable domain is DAGVTQSPTHLIKTRGQQVTLRCSPKSGHDTVSWYQQALGQGPQFIFQYYEEEERQRGNFPDRFSGHQFPNYSSELNVNALLLGDSALYLCASSNNIEGGRRYGYTFGSGTRLTVV.

Here the CDR3 reads CASSLARDLLNTIYF. CDR3 coding DNA: TGTGCCAGCAGCTTAGCCAGGGACCTCCTCAACACCATATATTTT. The rearrangement uses TRBV7-9 and TRBJ1-3, with D possibly matching TRBD1 (5 bases). Looked up from germline, CDR1 is SEHNR and CDR2 is FQNEAQ (reference sequence). V lost 0 bases to trimming and J lost 7 bases, with 13 bases between them. The CDR3 has 15 amino acids.

This clonotype is large. The chain combines TRBV30 with TRBJ2-2; 9 bases line up with TRBD1. Per the germline V gene, CDR1 is GTSNPN and CDR2 is SVGIG (reference sequence). The CDR3 loop spans 15 amino acids. V trimming: 2 bases; J trimming: 3 bases; junction bases outside the gene matches: 4. The CDR3 DNA reads TGTGCCTGGAGTTCACAGGGGGCTGACACCGGGGAGCTGTTTTTT. Its translation: CAWSSQGADTGELFF.

This clonotype was observed once. The chain links TRBV7-6 to TRBJ1-2; 9 bases match TRBD1. With 1 base clipped from V and 3 bases from J, the junction kept 3 bases outside the gene matches. The CDR3 is 15 residues long. Germline V gene lookup returns CDR1 SGHVS and CDR2 FNYEAQ. The CDR3, as DNA: TGTGCCAGCAGCTTAGTACAGGGGGCATACTATGGCTACACCTTC. It is translated as CASSLVQGAYYGYTF.

This clonotype was recorded a few times. The chain carries TRBV7-9 and TRBJ1-2, with D possibly matching TRBD1 (6 bases). From germline, CDR1 is SEHNR and CDR2 FQNEAQ (reference sequence). The CDR3 runs to 15 residues. V dropped 5 bases and J dropped 7 bases, with 20 bases sitting between them. CDR3 sequence: CASSENVEGDRGYTF. CDR3 sequence (DNA): TGTGCCAGCAGCGAAAACGTAGAGGGGGATCGTGGCTACACCTTC.

In this sample, this clonotype turned up a few times. This chain links TRBV3-1 with TRBJ1-2, with 7 bases identical to TRBD1. Losses at the gene ends were 0 bases for V and 7 bases for J; bases not matched to a gene: 8. Germline CDR1 LGHDT, CDR2 YNNKEL (reference sequence). The CDR3 length is 15 residues. The chain's CDR3 is CASSQDLKGAAGYTF. In DNA, the CDR3 is TGTGCCAGCAGCCAAGATCTGAAGGGGGCGGCTGGCTACACCTTC.

This clonotype is large (0.1 to 1%). In nucleotides, the CDR3 is TGTGCCAGCAGGGTGGGTGGGGGCGCAAGCGATGGCTACACCTTC. Protein sequence: CASRVGGGASDGYTF. This rearrangement joins TRBV12-3 or TRBV12-4 to TRBJ1-2; weak D call: TRBD1 (6 bases). The CDR3 sequence is 15 residues long. V lost 6 bases, J lost 6 bases, and 20 bases lay in between.